This record covers a single T cell receptor beta chain. The antigen is undetermined. This entry belongs to a study of cytomegalovirus exposure and HLA in healthy donors. Overall study results and limits: Available immune exposure information was restricted to CMV serostatus only. High sensitivity and specificity were reportedly achieved when the classifier diagnosed cytomegalovirus status. A later look showed TCR association rates differing by HLA locus, highest for DRB1 and lowest for HLA-C.

The study ran its PCR with 60 Vbeta and 13 Jbeta primers. Some clones are missing from TCRdb's copy, which holds only in-frame ones; the method was immunoSEQ multiplex PCR. The table records 150,000 to 200,000 clones, more than 60% of them present only once. Germline V gene lookup returns CDR1 SGHRS and CDR2 YFSETQ. The CDR3 totals 15 residues. V was trimmed by 0 bases and J by 8 bases, leaving 14 bases between them. This TCR derives from a woman between 40 and 50 years old in good health and CMV-seropositive. The rearrangement links TRBV5-1 to TRBJ2-2, with D possibly matching TRBD2 (5 bases). Sequenced input: PBMCs. DNA of the CDR3: TGCGCCAGCAGCTTGGGACGGGGAGATGCGGGGGAGCTGTTTTTT. Its translation: CASSLGRGDAGELFF. Full variable domain (missing parts from reference TRBV5-1 and TRBJ2-2): KAGVTQTPRYLIKTRGQQVTLSCSPISGHRSVSWYQQTPGQGLQFLFEYFSETQRNKGNFPGRFSGRQFSNSRSEMNVSTLELGDSALYLCASSLGRGDAGELFFGEGSRLTVL.